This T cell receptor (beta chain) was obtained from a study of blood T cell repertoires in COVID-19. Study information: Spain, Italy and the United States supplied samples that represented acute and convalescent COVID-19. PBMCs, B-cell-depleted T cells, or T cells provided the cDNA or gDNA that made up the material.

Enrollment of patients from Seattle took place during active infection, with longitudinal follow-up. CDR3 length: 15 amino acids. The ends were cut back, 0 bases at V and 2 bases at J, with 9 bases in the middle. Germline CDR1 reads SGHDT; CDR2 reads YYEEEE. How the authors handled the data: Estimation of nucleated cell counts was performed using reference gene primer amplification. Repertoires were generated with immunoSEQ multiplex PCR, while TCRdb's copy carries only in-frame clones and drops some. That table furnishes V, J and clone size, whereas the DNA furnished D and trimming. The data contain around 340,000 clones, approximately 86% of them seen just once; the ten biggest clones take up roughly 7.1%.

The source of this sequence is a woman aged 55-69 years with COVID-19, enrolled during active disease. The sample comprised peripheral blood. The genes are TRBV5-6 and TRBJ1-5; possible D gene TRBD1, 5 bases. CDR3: CASSLDQGRNQPQHF. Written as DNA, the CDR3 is TGTGCCAGCAGCTTGGACCAGGGCCGCAATCAGCCCCAGCATTTT.